This is a list of T cell receptor beta chains from one sample in a study of T cell changes during pregnancy in multiple sclerosis. Measured with immunoSEQ multiplex PCR; TCRdb has only the in-frame clones, and not every one. The sample lists around 59,000 clones; 92% were seen once. Sequenced material: peripheral blood, taken in the third trimester of pregnancy. The receptors come from a female donor in good health, enrolled as a control in a pregnancy study. The CDR3 runs from the conserved cysteine through the conserved F or W. The order of the fields is J gene, CDR3 length, V gene, D gene, clone size, CDR3 DNA, CDR3 protein. A D gene is named only where the DNA matches it firmly. A clone size is listed for some rows: how often the clone was seen (once, few, many), or a class if it is expanded.

TRBJ2-1	13	TRBV7-9	TRBD2	NA	TGTGCCAGCAGCTTAGGGACTAGCGGGGACCAGTTCTTC	CASSLGTSGDQFF
TRBJ1-2	13	TRBV29-1	NA	NA	TGCAGCGTTGAATATGGGCTCGGCCTTGGCTACACCTTC	CSVEYGLGLGYTF
TRBJ1-5	15	TRBV7-8	TRBD1	NA	TGTGCCAGCAGCCAAACAGGGGGCTTCGGGCAGCCCCAGCATTTT	CASSQTGGFGQPQHF
TRBJ1-1	13	TRBV7-2	TRBD1	NA	TGTGCCAGCAGTCAGGGGGCGAGAACTGAAGCTTTCTTT	CASSQGARTEAFF
TRBJ2-6	14	TRBV7-2	NA	NA	TGTGCCAGCAAACAGGGCGGTGGGGCCAACGTCCTGACTTTC	CASKQGGGANVLTF
TRBJ1-1	13	TRBV6-5	NA	many	TGTGCCAGCAGCCTCTGGAGGGCGGGTGTAGCTTTCTTT	CASSLWRAGVAFF
TRBJ2-5	14	TRBV7-2	NA	NA	TGTGCCAGCAGCCTCAAGGACAGTAAAGAGACCCAGTACTTC	CASSLKDSKETQYF
TRBJ1-2	16	TRBV11-3	NA	NA	TGTGCCAGCAGCTTAGAAAGCGGGGCCCCCCTCTATGGCTACACCTTC	CASSLESGAPLYGYTF
TRBJ2-7	14	TRBV7-2	TRBD1	NA	TGTGCCAGCAGCCGCCGGGACAGGACCTACGAGCAGTACTTC	CASSRRDRTYEQYF
TRBJ2-5	14	TRBV27	TRBD1	NA	TGTGCCAGCAGTTCCGGGACAGGGGGAGAGACCCAGTACTTC	CASSSGTGGETQYF
TRBJ2-3	15	TRBV13	TRBD2	once	TGTGCCAGCAGCTCGGCGGGGGGGCAGGCAGATACGCAGTATTTT	CASSSAGGQADTQYF
TRBJ1-2	14	TRBV19	NA	few	TGTGCCAGTACTAAGGAGACAGCCGTTTATGGCTACACCTTC	CASTKETAVYGYTF
TRBJ2-1	13	TRBV2	TRBD2	NA	TGTGCCAGCAGACAGCGGGAGAATCTTGAGCAGTTCTTC	CASRQRENLEQFF
TRBJ1-5	14	TRBV27	NA	NA	TGTGCCAGCAGTTTCAGGGGTGGTAATCAGCCCCAGCATTTT	CASSFRGGNQPQHF
TRBJ2-1	14	TRBV5-6	TRBD2	NA	TGTGCCAGCAGCTTGACTAGCGGGTACAATGAGCAGTTCTTC	CASSLTSGYNEQFF
TRBJ2-1	16	TRBV27	TRBD2	NA	TGTGCCAGCAGTGCCACTCTAGCGGGGTCCTACAATGAGCAGTTCTTC	CASSATLAGSYNEQFF
TRBJ1-5	13	TRBV5-5	TRBD1	once	TGTGCCAGCAGCCAGACAGGGAATCAGCCCCAGCATTTT	CASSQTGNQPQHF
TRBJ1-6	18	TRBV27	TRBD1	NA	TGTGCCAGCGGGTACTTACAGGGGGGTCAGGGAATGAATTCACCCCTCCACTTT	CASGYLQGGQGMNSPLHF
TRBJ1-1	14	TRBV28	TRBD1	few	TGTGCCAGCAAGATGACAGGGAAGAACACTGAAGCTTTCTTT	CASKMTGKNTEAFF
TRBJ2-6	15	TRBV10-3	NA	NA	TGTGCCATCAGCCCCGAGAGCTCTGGGGCCAACGTCCTGACTTTC	CAISPESSGANVLTF
TRBJ1-5	15	TRBV2	TRBD1	NA	TGTGCCAGCAGTTCCGGGACAGGGGGCGGTCAGCCCCAGCATTTT	CASSSGTGGGQPQHF
TRBJ1-1	13	TRBV6-5	TRBD1	NA	TGTGCCAGCAGGCAGGGGGTAGGCACTGAAGCTTTCTTT	CASRQGVGTEAFF
TRBJ2-1	14	TRBV10-3	TRBD2	NA	TGTGCCATCAGTGCTAGCGGGCCGTACAATGAGCAGTTCTTC	CAISASGPYNEQFF
TRBJ2-2	14	TRBV11-1	NA	NA	TGTGCCAGCAGCTTAGGTCGCGGTACCGGGGAGCTGTTTTTT	CASSLGRGTGELFF
TRBJ2-2	15	TRBV18	TRBD1	NA	TGTGCCAGCTCTTATGGACAGGGTAACACCGGGGAGCTGTTTTTT	CASSYGQGNTGELFF
TRBJ2-2	16	TRBV30	NA	NA	TGTGCCTGGAGTCTGGTAGGAGGGGCAAGAACCGGGGAGCTGTTTTTT	CAWSLVGGARTGELFF
TRBJ2-3	16	TRBV28	NA	NA	TGTGCCAGCAGCCCTAATAACAGGGACCCCACAGATACGCAGTATTTT	CASSPNNRDPTDTQYF
TRBJ1-2	13	TRBV19	TRBD1	NA	TGTGCCAGTAGTAGAGGGACAGGCTATGGCTACACCTTC	CASSRGTGYGYTF
TRBJ1-2	14	TRBV2	NA	NA	TGTGCCAGCCCCGGACGGGGGGCCGACTATGGCTACACCTTC	CASPGRGADYGYTF
TRBJ1-1	14	TRBV6-1	NA	NA	TGTGCCAGCAGCACCGGGGAGGATACGGGTGAAGCTTTCTTT	CASSTGEDTGEAFF
TRBJ1-5	16	TRBV4-1	TRBD1	NA	TGCGCCAGCAGCCAAGAGGGACAGGGGCTCAATCAGCCCCAGCATTTT	CASSQEGQGLNQPQHF
TRBJ1-3	17	TRBV4-3	NA	NA	TGCGCCAGCAGCCAAGATCCTCAACAGGGCTCTGGAAACACCATATATTTT	CASSQDPQQGSGNTIYF
TRBJ2-7	15	TRBV28	TRBD1	few	TGTGCCAGCAGAACCCGACAGGGGGCCTCCTACGAGCAGTACTTC	CASRTRQGASYEQYF
TRBJ2-7	16	TRBV29-1	TRBD2	NA	TGCAGCGTTCTGGGCATAGCGGGAGTAGCTGCCTACGAGCAGTACTTC	CSVLGIAGVAAYEQYF
TRBJ2-1	16	TRBV6-5	TRBD2	NA	TGTGCCAGCAGTTACCTTACTAGCGGGGGGGGTAATGAGCAGTTCTTC	CASSYLTSGGGNEQFF